This record covers a single T cell receptor beta chain. Per the original methods: Nucleated cell number was recorded as an estimate derived from reference gene primer amplification. Sequencing used immunoSEQ multiplex PCR; TCRdb keeps in-frame clones, though not all of them. V and J calls and clone size follow that table, whereas D and trimming were derived from the DNA. The table has under 150,000 clones, about 80% seen once. These data originate in a study of blood T cell repertoires in COVID-19. About the study: Sources were T cells, B-cell-depleted T cells, or PBMCs; the material itself was cDNA or gDNA.

CDR1 is SGHRS and CDR2 is YFSETQ in the germline V gene. The CDR3 extends over 13 amino acids. The V and J ends lost 6 bases and 2 bases respectively, with 11 bases between them. The chain employs TRBV5-1 and TRBJ2-5, with TRBD1 as a possible D gene (6 bases). The receptor's source is a man aged 45-65 years in a cohort exposed to, infected with or recovered from COVID-19 (not recorded which). The sample comprised PBMCs or T cells enriched from blood (not recorded which). CDR3 coding DNA: TGCGCCAGCACCAGACAGGATCAAGAGACCCAGTACTTC. Encoded protein: CASTRQDQETQYF.